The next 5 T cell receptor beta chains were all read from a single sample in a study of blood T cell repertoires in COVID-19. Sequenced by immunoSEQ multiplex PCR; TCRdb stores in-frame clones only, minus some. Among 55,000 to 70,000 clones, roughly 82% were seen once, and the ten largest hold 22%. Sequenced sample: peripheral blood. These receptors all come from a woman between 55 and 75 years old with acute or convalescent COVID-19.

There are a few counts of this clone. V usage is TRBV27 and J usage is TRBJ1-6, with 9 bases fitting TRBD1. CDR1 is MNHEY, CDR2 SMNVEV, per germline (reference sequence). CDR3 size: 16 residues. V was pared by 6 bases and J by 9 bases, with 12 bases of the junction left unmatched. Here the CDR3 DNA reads TGTGCCAGCAGCCGCCTGGGGACAGGGATCACTTCACCCCTCCACTTT. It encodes CASSRLGTGITSPLHF.

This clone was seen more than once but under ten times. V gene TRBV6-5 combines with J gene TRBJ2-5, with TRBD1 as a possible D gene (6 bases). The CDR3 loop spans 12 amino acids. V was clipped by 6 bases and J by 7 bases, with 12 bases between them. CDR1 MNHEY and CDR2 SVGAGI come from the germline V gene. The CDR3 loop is CASRDTQGTQYF. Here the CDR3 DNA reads TGTGCCAGCAGAGACACACAGGGGACCCAGTACTTC.

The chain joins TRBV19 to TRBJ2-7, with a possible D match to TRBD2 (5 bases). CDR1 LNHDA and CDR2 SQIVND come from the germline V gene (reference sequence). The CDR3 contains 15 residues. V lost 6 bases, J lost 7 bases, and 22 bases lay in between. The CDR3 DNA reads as TGTGCCAGTAGACCCGACCACTACGGGATATGGGAGCAGTACTTC. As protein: CASRPDHYGIWEQYF.

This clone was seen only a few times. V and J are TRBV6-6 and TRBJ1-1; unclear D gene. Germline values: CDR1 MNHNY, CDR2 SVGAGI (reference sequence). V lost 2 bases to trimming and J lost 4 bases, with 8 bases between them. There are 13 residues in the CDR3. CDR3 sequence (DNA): TGTGCCAGCAGTTACCACCCAGGCACTGAAGCTTTCTTT. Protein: CASSYHPGTEAFF.

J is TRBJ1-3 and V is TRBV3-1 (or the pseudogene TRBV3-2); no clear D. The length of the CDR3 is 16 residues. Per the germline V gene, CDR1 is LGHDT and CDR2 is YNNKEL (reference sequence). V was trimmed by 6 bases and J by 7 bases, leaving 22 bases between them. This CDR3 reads CASSPKIRFQSNTIYF. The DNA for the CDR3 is TGTGCCAGCAGTCCTAAGATCAGGTTTCAGTCGAACACCATATATTTT.